The subject of this entry is one T cell receptor (beta chain). This sample is part of a study of T cells in localized non-small cell lung cancer. The CDR3 has 20 amino acids. Germline CDR1 reads SGHRS; CDR2 reads YFSETQ. With 5 bases clipped from V and 4 bases from J, the junction kept 16 bases outside the gene matches. Generated by immunoSEQ multiplex PCR, the TCRdb table keeps only in-frame clones and is missing some. The sample consists of 2,500 to 3,000 clones, approximately 23% of them appearing once. Here the sequenced sample was lung tumor tissue, taken before any cancer treatment. This rearrangement joins TRBV5-1 to TRBJ2-1; the match to TRBD2 covers 15 bases. The source of this sequence is a male donor aged 60 or older with stage II lung adenocarcinoma. CDR3 loop: CASRSRGGLAGGLKYNEQFF. The CDR3 DNA reads as TGCGCCAGCAGATCGAGGGGAGGACTAGCGGGAGGGTTAAAGTACAATGAGCAGTTCTTC.